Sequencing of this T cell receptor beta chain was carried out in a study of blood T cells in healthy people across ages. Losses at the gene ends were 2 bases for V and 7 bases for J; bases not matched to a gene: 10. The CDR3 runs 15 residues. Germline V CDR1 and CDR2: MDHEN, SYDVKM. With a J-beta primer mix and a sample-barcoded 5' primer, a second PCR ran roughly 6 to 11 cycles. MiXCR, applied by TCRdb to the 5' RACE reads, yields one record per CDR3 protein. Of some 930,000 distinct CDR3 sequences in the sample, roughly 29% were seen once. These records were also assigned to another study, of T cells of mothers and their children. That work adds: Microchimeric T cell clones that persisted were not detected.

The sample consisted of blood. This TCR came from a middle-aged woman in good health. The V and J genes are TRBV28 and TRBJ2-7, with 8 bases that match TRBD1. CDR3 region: CASSLGTQGAWEQYF. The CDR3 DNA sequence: TGTGCCAGCAGTTTAGGTACGCAGGGGGCATGGGAGCAGTACTTC.